This T cell receptor (beta chain) was observed in a study of T-cell memory formation after mild COVID-19. Trimming cost V 0 bases and J 8 bases, with 7 bases left between them. The V gene's germline CDR1 is MGHRA and CDR2 YSYEKL. The CDR3 has 13 amino acids. MiXCR, run by TCRdb on the 5' RACE reads, gives a single entry per CDR3 protein. The sample has about 430,000 distinct CDR3 sequences; about 24% are singletons. Sample: PBMCs or a T cell subset sorted from them (not recorded which). The genes are TRBV4-1 and TRBJ1-4; D may be TRBD1 (5 bases). The sequence was obtained from an adult woman who had mild COVID-19 (a few samples of this study predate the infection). Cell type and time point are not known. The CDR3 protein is CASSQDRGEKLFF. CDR3 in DNA: TGCGCCAGCAGCCAAGATCGGGGGGAAAAACTGTTTTTT.